The TCR beta chain described here comes from a study of CD8+CD57+ T cells in acquired aplastic anemia. General study findings and limits: Researchers report that fewer than 35 CD8+ CDR3 sequences appeared in both patients and controls.

The CDR3 is 16 residues long. V lost 5 bases and J lost 6, with 19 bases in between. Patients who underwent sequencing had shown CD8+CD57+ cell expansion by flow cytometry. Therapy had not been given to patients before blood sampling. This clonotype was counted between two and nine times. Its specificity is not known. It was genomic DNA that served as the template for profiling TCR beta VDJ and CDR3. Via MiXCR, TCRdb re-called the reads, giving one row per CDR3 protein. The sample lists 150,000 to 200,000 distinct CDR3 sequences, roughly half occurring once. The sequence was obtained from a human donor with aplastic anemia. Sequencing was carried out using sorted CD4+, CD8+, or CD8+CD57+ T cells (not recorded which) from PBMCs. This chain joins TRBV12-3 or TRBV12-4 and TRBJ2-2, with D possibly called TRBD1 or TRBD2 (5 bases each). DNA of the CDR3: TGTGCCAGCAGTCCATCCGGGGTGGGGGAAGCCGGGGAGCTGTTTTTT. Its translation is CASSPSGVGEAGELFF.